This T cell receptor beta chain was recorded in a study of chemoradiotherapy in HPV16-positive cancers (dated by TCRdb to the early 2020s). The study in broad terms: Functional T-cell assays on cells from two HPV16-positive patients defined candidate HPV-specific T-cell clones and common TCR motifs. The study asked whether T-cell immunity against the HPV oncoproteins E6 and E7 changes during chemoradiotherapy and whether it affects survival. Next, the candidate HPV-specific TCRs and motifs were followed in TCR repertoires from fewer than 100 patients with HPV-related cancers.

CDR1 LNHDA and CDR2 SQIVND were looked up in the germline V gene (reference sequence). The CDR3 sequence holds 15 residues, the cysteine and phenylalanine included. Only the CDR3 portion is preserved as DNA: 45 bases, with reading frame beginning at the first base. At the junction V is shortened by 4 bases and J by 7 bases; bases outside the gene matches: 7. What the study reported, not specific to this receptor: The functional definition of HPV-specific T cells was derived from only two HPV16-positive patients, and the survival association was reported for HPV16-positive patients. Expansion of candidate HPV-specific clones and E7-related TCR motifs was observed in the tumor microenvironment during treatment, whereas no such expansion was observed for non-HPV-specific T cells. In HPV16-positive patients, expansion of HPV-responsive T cells during chemoradiotherapy was found to be associated with improved recurrence-free survival.

About this clone: Its cognate antigen has yet to be identified. Base quality data are lacking; no much larger clone is found one base away.

Library creation used the immunoSEQ multiplex PCR assay. Drawn from immuneACCESS, this table holds only the in-frame rearrangements with V and J called that TCRdb kept. Clones are partly lost; checked studies trace under half to an unresolved V gene and leave the rest unexplained. The sample table holds 10,000 to 11,000 clones, of which around 66% were seen once. Of the sample, over 12% falls within the top ten clones. Repertoires were sampled repeatedly over the course of chemoradiotherapy, so clonal expansion could be followed in the tumor microenvironment. The rearranged chain carries TRBV19 and TRBJ1-6; the central 7 bases match TRBD1. This specimen was collected from a patient who underwent chemoradiotherapy. The receptor was isolated from a human donor with HPV-associated anogenital cancer. At the DNA level, the sequence is TGTGCCAGTAGTACGCCGACAGGGATGAATTCACCCCTCCACTTT. This translates into CASSTPTGMNSPLHF.